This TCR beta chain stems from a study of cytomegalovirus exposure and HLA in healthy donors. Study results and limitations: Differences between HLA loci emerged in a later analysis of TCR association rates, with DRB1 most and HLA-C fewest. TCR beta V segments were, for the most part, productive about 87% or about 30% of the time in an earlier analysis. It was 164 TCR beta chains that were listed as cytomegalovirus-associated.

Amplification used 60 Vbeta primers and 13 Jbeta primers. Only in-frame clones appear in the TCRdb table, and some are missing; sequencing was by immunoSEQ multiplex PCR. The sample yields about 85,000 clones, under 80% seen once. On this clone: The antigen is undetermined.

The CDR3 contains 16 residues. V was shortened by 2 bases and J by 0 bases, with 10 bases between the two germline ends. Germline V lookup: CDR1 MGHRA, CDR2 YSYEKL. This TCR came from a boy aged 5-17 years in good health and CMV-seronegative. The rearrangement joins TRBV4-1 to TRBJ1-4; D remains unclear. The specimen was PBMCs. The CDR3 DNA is TGCGCCAGCAGCCAACCTTTCCCAGCAACTAATGAAAAACTGTTTTTT. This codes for CASSQPFPATNEKLFF.